This T cell receptor beta chain was found in a study of blood T cells in healthy people across ages. Combining a sample-barcoded 5' primer with a J-beta primer mix, a second PCR ran for 7 to 11 cycles. TCRdb passed the 5' RACE reads through MiXCR, listing each CDR3 protein once. The data contain a few hundred thousand distinct CDR3 sequences, 27% of them seen just once; the ten biggest clones take up approximately 18%. This clonotype has more than one count but fewer than ten. The germline V gene has CDR1 LGHNA and CDR2 YSLEER. There are 18 residues in the CDR3. The V gene is TRBV4-3, the J gene TRBJ2-5, with 14 nucleotides matching TRBD2. The end of the DNA fits TRBJ2-1 better, so the J call may be wrong. The specimen sequenced was blood. The sequence was collected from a woman in her 70s in good health. The CDR3: CASSQGLAGVRRVIEQFF. The CDR3 coding sequence is TGCGCCAGCAGCCAGGGACTAGCGGGGGTCCGCCGGGTTATTGAGCAGTTCTTC.